These T cell receptor beta chains were read from a single sample in a study of T cells after yellow fever vaccination. TCRdb reprocessed the 5' RACE reads with MiXCR, giving one entry per CDR3 protein. This table holds around 310,000 distinct CDR3 sequences, approximately 3.8% found once. The source material was PBMCs, sampled on the day of the yellow fever booster vaccination. The receptors originated from a man younger than 35 who received the YFV17D yellow fever vaccine. CDR3s leave out the opening cysteine and the closing phenylalanine or tryptophan. Fields, in order: V gene, CDR3 protein.

>TRBV6-5
ASSYGAGVNTEAF
>TRBV11-2
ASSQVSGADNQY
>TRBV7-2
ASSLPTGLSHGYT
>TRBV4-3
ASSQDPSTTGELF
>TRBV10-3
AIRGQGAKNIQY
>TRBV3-1
ASSQAGGFGYGYT
>TRBV7-2
ASSLDMAGELF
>TRBV6-5
AASGRGITDTQY
>TRBV18
ASSQGTSDTIY
>TRBV4-3
ASSLLSTSSNQPQH
>TRBV15
ATSRDYRNTEAF
>TRBV24-1
ATSDRGLFRTDTQY
>TRBV19
ASRTGGGTDTQY
>TRBV7-9
ASSLAQGRSYT